This T cell receptor beta chain was identified in a study of blood T cell repertoires in COVID-19. Looking at the study overall: From T cells, B-cell-depleted T cells, or PBMCs came the material, which was cDNA or gDNA.

The CDR3 has 13 residues if both end residues are counted. Germline CDR1 LGHDT, CDR2 YNNKEL (reference sequence). Concerning this clone itself: A read error is likely, as this CDR3 ends without the conserved phenylalanine or tryptophan. It is unclear where the CDR3 begins or ends on the DNA, so no DNA is shown, and the CDR3 is as TCRdb lists it.

Assay: immunoSEQ multiplex PCR; the TCRdb copy retains only in-frame clones and omits some. The profile shows 250,000 or so clones, around 83% of them singletons. Sequenced sample: peripheral blood. This receptor was obtained from a man aged 40-49 years who had recovered from COVID-19. This chain links TRBV3-1 (or the pseudogene TRBV3-2) with TRBJ2-3; the listed D gene, TRBD2, was not tested against the DNA. CDR3 protein: CASSRGLAGPVTV.